This entry concerns a single TCR beta chain. Data came from immunoSEQ multiplex PCR; TCRdb stores just in-frame clones and leaves some out. The data hold fewer than 80,000 clones, with about 86% observed a single time. The entry originates in a study of PD-L1 blockade in urothelial cancer. Across the whole study: Patients commenced atezolizumab in the mid-2010s, and it was given at 1,200 mg intravenously every 3 weeks.

Time point given: pretreatment peripheral blood. The receptor's source is a man aged 65 to 79 with urothelial cancer. This specimen consisted of PBMCs, obtained around atezolizumab (anti-PD-L1) treatment.

CDR3 DNA: TGTGCCAGCAGTTCGCAATTCACAGGGGGCCGCACTGAAGCTTTCTTT. Translating gives CASSSQFTGGRTEAFF. The chain carries TRBV28 and TRBJ1-1; 9 nucleotides agree with TRBD1. The CDR3 consists of 16 residues. Unmatched junction bases numbered 10, after V lost 4 bases and J lost 4 bases. The germline V gene encodes CDR1 MDHEN and CDR2 SYDVKM.